This T cell receptor beta chain is drawn from a study of Ad26.COV2.S vaccination and SARS-CoV-2 variants (dated by TCRdb to about 2021). For the study in its entirety: Donors in the vaccine arm were drawn from COV1001, a multicentre, randomized, double-blind, placebo-controlled phase I-IIa trial testing Ad26.COV2.S in healthy adults. A total of approximately 30 samples were included in the TCR-sequenced set, comprising around 19 Ad26.COV2.S vaccine recipients, 5 placebo recipients and 8 SARS-CoV-2 convalescent individuals. Sequencing of the TCRbeta repertoire served to evaluate the specificity and breadth of SARS-CoV-2-reactive T cell receptors following Ad26.COV2.S vaccination. Trial participants were randomized into five groups of five: low-dose or high-dose Ad26.COV2.S given once or twice, or placebo on both occasions. Ad26.COV2.S was administered intramuscularly at a dose of 5x10^10 or 1x10^11 viral particles, either as one shot or as two shots given 56 days apart. Investigators remained blinded to trial group allocation during experiments and outcome assessment. What the research found in general, with its limitations: After vaccination, spike-specific CD8+ and CD4+ T cell responses were reported to show substantial breadth. Comparing responses between vaccine doses or regimens was not something the study was powered to do. Spike-specific TCR breadth was higher in Ad26.COV2.S recipients than in placebo recipients (P = 0.0014). Vaccine and placebo recipients had comparable non-spike TCR breadth, which fits with the vaccine containing only spike. According to the authors, total T cell responses may have been underestimated by the TCR breadth and depth analyses.

V lost 1 base and J lost 3 bases; the stretch between them is 12 bases long. CDR1 and CDR2, per the germline V gene, are MNHEY and SVGAGI. Measured from the cysteine to the phenylalanine, the CDR3 is 15 residues long. Only the CDR3 part of the read is kept: 45 bases, read in frame from the first base. As regards this clone: There is no known antigen for this receptor. Base quality data are lacking; no much larger clone is found one base away.

TCRbeta CDR3 regions were sequenced with the immunoSEQ Assay. After extraction, genomic DNA underwent amplification by bias-controlled multiplex PCR, followed by high-throughput sequencing. As for the authors' bioinformatics: To quantify the absolute abundance of every unique TCRbeta CDR3 region, sequences were collapsed and filtered. Usable DNA was measured by amplifying reference genes present in all nucleated cells, and TCRbeta template counts were normalized to that usable DNA to estimate T cell fraction. Repertoire TCRs were annotated as SARS-CoV-2-specific by exact matching of V gene, CDR3 amino acid sequence and J gene to a known reactive TCR set. The reference SARS-CoV-2 TCR set came from MIRA and was filtered for enrichment in COVID-19-positive ImmuneCODE repertoires, removing public or cross-reactive TCRs. Based on the MIRA antigens, annotated TCRs were further analysed at the level of specific ORF or position within ORF. Breadth was defined as annotated unique rearrangements over total unique productive rearrangements; depth was the summed frequency of those rearrangements. TCR breadth was compared between groups using two-sided Wilcoxon rank-sum tests. Sourced from immuneACCESS, this table was stored by TCRdb with only in-frame sequences that have V and J called. A share of the clones is absent; for the studies checked, an unresolved V gene accounts for under half, and the remainder has no known explanation. V and J calls and clone size are copied from that table; D and trimming were computed from the DNA. This sample holds around 300,000 clones; approximately 90% were observed only once. Approximately 5.9% of the sample lies in the top ten.

The meaning of the sample's treatment or condition label: roughly 20 received Ad26.COV2.S at low or high dose, single or two shots; about five received placebo; per-sample allocation not given. For vaccine and placebo recipients, repertoires were sequenced using samples collected on day 63 after the first injection. In Cohort 1b, around 25 adults aged 18-55 years were enrolled at a single site in Boston, USA, between 29 July and 7 August 2020. Ad26.COV2.S was a replication-incompetent adenovirus type 26 vector expressing a prefusion-stabilized SARS-CoV-2 spike protein from the original Wuhan strain.

Here the chain combines TRBV6-5 and TRBJ1-1; no confident D gene assignment can be made. Sequencing was performed on peripheral blood, taken in a trial of Ad26.COV2.S vaccine versus placebo. The clonotype comes from a person between 18 and 59 years old who received the Ad26.COV2.S COVID-19 vaccine or a placebo. The nucleotides read TGTGCCAGCAGTTACTTAAGAAGTGCCGACACTGAAGCTTTCTTT. Its translation is CASSYLRSADTEAFF.